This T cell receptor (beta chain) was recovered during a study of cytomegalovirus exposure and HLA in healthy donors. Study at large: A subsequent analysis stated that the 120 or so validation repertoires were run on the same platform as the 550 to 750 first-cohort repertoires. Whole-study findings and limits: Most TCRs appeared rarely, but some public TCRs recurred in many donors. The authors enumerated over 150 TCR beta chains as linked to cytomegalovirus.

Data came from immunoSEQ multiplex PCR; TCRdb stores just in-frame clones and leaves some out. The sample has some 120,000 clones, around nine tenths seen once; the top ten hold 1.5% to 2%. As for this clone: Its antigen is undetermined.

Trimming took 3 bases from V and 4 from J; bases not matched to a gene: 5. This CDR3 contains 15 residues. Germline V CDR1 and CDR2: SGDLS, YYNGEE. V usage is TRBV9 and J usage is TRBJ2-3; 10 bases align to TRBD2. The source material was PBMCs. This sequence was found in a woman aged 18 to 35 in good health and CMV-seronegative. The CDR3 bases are TGTGCCAGCAGCGCCCTAGCGGGAGAGTCAGATACGCAGTATTTT. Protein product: CASSALAGESDTQYF.